This entry is about one T cell receptor (beta chain). The data originate from a study of tumour-infiltrating T cells in Burkitt lymphoma. The overall study: Survival, overall and progression-free, tracked with productive clonality.

The CDR3 covers 16 residues. CDR1 and CDR2 (germline): SEHNR, FQNEAQ (reference sequence). The ends were cut back, 3 bases at V and 1 base at J, with 13 bases in the middle. Using immunoSEQ multiplex PCR, the repertoire was profiled, and TCRdb retains in-frame clones only, with some absent. This sample has about 14,000 clones; over 75% occur once, and the top ten carry approximately 1.5%. This chain links TRBV7-9 with TRBJ1-3; a weak D match, TRBD1 (6 bases). The clonotype comes from a human donor with diffuse large B-cell lymphoma. Material: tumor tissue. CDR3 in DNA: TGTGCCAGCAGCTTGGAAACAGGGAGTTCTGGAAACACCATATATTTT. Residues: CASSLETGSSGNTIYF.